A selection of T cell receptor beta chains follows, all from one sample in a study of OX40 agonist ivuxolimab in advanced cancers. Here immunoSEQ multiplex PCR was the method, and the copy in TCRdb shows in-frame clones only, minus some. The sample includes about 70,000 clones, 65% to 85% of them seen just once. Material: CD4+ or CD8+ T cells sorted from blood, obtained in a trial of the OX40 agonist ivuxolimab. These receptors all come from an adult with an advanced solid tumor such as melanoma, head and neck, liver or kidney cancer. Both conserved end residues are part of each CDR3. The D gene is left open where the match is weak. Only part of the rows carry a size: once, few, many, or a class if the clone is expanded.

v_call: TRBV18; clone_size: .; j_call: TRBJ2-6; d_call: TRBD1; cdr3_aa: CASSRDRVNSGANVLTF; cdr3_nt: TGTGCCAGCTCGCGGGACAGGGTAAACTCTGGGGCCAACGTCCTGACTTTC
v_call: TRBV19; clone_size: .; j_call: TRBJ1-1; d_call: .; cdr3_aa: CASNNRAGVAEAFF; cdr3_nt: TGTGCCAGTAATAATAGGGCGGGGGTCGCTGAAGCTTTCTTT
v_call: TRBV5-1; clone_size: .; j_call: TRBJ1-1; d_call: TRBD1; cdr3_aa: CASSATRDSVAAFF; cdr3_nt: TGCGCCAGCAGCGCCACCCGGGACAGTGTGGCGGCTTTCTTT
v_call: TRBV11-2; clone_size: once; j_call: TRBJ2-2; d_call: TRBD1; cdr3_aa: CASSSRDRGAGELFF; cdr3_nt: TGTGCCAGCAGCTCCCGGGACAGGGGGGCCGGGGAGCTGTTTTTT
v_call: TRBV28; clone_size: once; j_call: TRBJ1-2; d_call: .; cdr3_aa: CASSFREGLGNYGYTF; cdr3_nt: TGTGCCAGCAGTTTTCGAGAAGGGTTGGGGAACTATGGCTACACCTTC
v_call: TRBV9; clone_size: .; j_call: TRBJ2-2; d_call: .; cdr3_aa: CASSVAEGELFF; cdr3_nt: TGTGCCAGCAGCGTAGCGGAAGGGGAGCTGTTTTTT
v_call: TRBV30; clone_size: .; j_call: TRBJ2-4; d_call: .; cdr3_aa: CAWTYDPAKNIQYF; cdr3_nt: TGTGCCTGGACCTACGACCCGGCCAAAAACATTCAGTACTTC
v_call: TRBV23-1; clone_size: .; j_call: TRBJ1-6; d_call: TRBD1; cdr3_aa: CASSQSRDRYNSPLHF; cdr3_nt: TGCGCCAGCAGTCAATCGCGGGACAGATATAATTCACCCCTCCACTTT
v_call: TRBV10-3; clone_size: once; j_call: TRBJ2-2; d_call: TRBD1; cdr3_aa: CAIRQGAGELFF; cdr3_nt: TGTGCCATCAGGCAGGGGGCCGGGGAGCTGTTTTTT
v_call: TRBV6-1; clone_size: .; j_call: TRBJ2-1; d_call: .; cdr3_aa: CASRQGRGQFDEQFF; cdr3_nt: TGTGCCAGCCGTCAAGGCCGAGGCCAGTTCGATGAGCAGTTCTTC
v_call: TRBV6-5; clone_size: few; j_call: TRBJ2-7; d_call: .; cdr3_aa: CASSYFPSLPYEQYF; cdr3_nt: TGTGCCAGCAGTTACTTCCCGTCCCTTCCCTACGAGCAGTACTTC
v_call: TRBV19; clone_size: medium-sized; j_call: TRBJ2-5; d_call: .; cdr3_aa: CASSRQGLVETQYF; cdr3_nt: TGTGCCAGTAGTCGGCAGGGTTTAGTGGAGACCCAGTACTTC
v_call: TRBV20-1; clone_size: .; j_call: TRBJ2-3; d_call: TRBD2; cdr3_aa: CSAMRGDTQYF; cdr3_nt: TGCAGTGCTATGCGGGGGGATACGCAGTATTTT
v_call: TRBV5-1; clone_size: .; j_call: TRBJ2-5; d_call: TRBD2; cdr3_aa: CASSGVTTSGGAQETQYF; cdr3_nt: TGCGCCAGCAGCGGCGTTACTACTAGCGGGGGGGCACAAGAGACCCAGTACTTC
v_call: TRBV5-6; clone_size: once; j_call: TRBJ2-7; d_call: TRBD1; cdr3_aa: CASSLSGTALYEQYF; cdr3_nt: TGTGCCAGCAGCTTGTCAGGGACAGCACTCTACGAGCAGTACTTC
v_call: TRBV6-1; clone_size: .; j_call: TRBJ2-7; d_call: .; cdr3_aa: CASSVEFYEQYF; cdr3_nt: TGTGCCAGCAGTGTAGAGTTCTACGAGCAGTACTTC
v_call: TRBV2; clone_size: once; j_call: TRBJ1-5; d_call: .; cdr3_aa: CASSAGTFSNQPQHF; cdr3_nt: TGTGCCAGCAGTGCCGGGACATTTAGCAATCAGCCCCAGCATTTT
v_call: TRBV7-2; clone_size: .; j_call: TRBJ2-3; d_call: .; cdr3_aa: CASSLIGLPSVYF; cdr3_nt: TGTGCCAGCAGCTTAATCGGACTACCGTCCGTGTATTTT
v_call: TRBV5-1; clone_size: .; j_call: TRBJ2-2; d_call: .; cdr3_aa: CASSLRDSTTGELFF; cdr3_nt: TGCGCCAGCAGCTTGAGGGACTCAACCACCGGGGAGCTGTTTTTT
v_call: TRBV7-2; clone_size: .; j_call: TRBJ2-7; d_call: .; cdr3_aa: CASSLHQSTYEQYF; cdr3_nt: TGTGCCAGCAGCTTACATCAGAGTACCTACGAGCAGTACTTC
v_call: TRBV2; clone_size: once; j_call: TRBJ2-3; d_call: TRBD1; cdr3_aa: CASSIRTGRGDTDTQYF; cdr3_nt: TGTGCCAGCAGTATACGGACAGGGCGAGGGGACACAGATACGCAGTATTTT
v_call: TRBV19; clone_size: .; j_call: TRBJ2-7; d_call: .; cdr3_aa: CASGGTAGSEQYF; cdr3_nt: TGTGCCAGTGGGGGGACGGCGGGAAGCGAGCAGTACTTC
v_call: TRBV7-6; clone_size: .; j_call: TRBJ2-2; d_call: .; cdr3_aa: CASSPLGGELFF; cdr3_nt: TGTGCCAGCAGCCCTTTGGGCGGGGAGCTGTTTTTT
v_call: TRBV5-1; clone_size: once; j_call: TRBJ2-7; d_call: .; cdr3_aa: CASSPAGTSAYAQYF; cdr3_nt: TGCGCCAGCAGCCCCGCCGGGACCTCAGCCTACGCGCAGTACTTC
v_call: TRBV5-1; clone_size: few; j_call: TRBJ2-7; d_call: TRBD2; cdr3_aa: CASSFLLAGVSYEQYF; cdr3_nt: TGCGCCAGCAGCTTCCTACTAGCGGGGGTATCCTACGAGCAGTACTTC
v_call: TRBV5-4; clone_size: .; j_call: TRBJ2-6; d_call: TRBD1; cdr3_aa: CASSTGQGANVLTF; cdr3_nt: TGTGCCAGCAGCACGGGACAGGGGGCCAACGTCCTGACTTTC
v_call: TRBV18; clone_size: few; j_call: TRBJ1-6; d_call: TRBD1; cdr3_aa: CASSPTGERSPLHF; cdr3_nt: TGTGCCAGCTCACCAACAGGGGAGCGTTCACCCCTCCACTTT
v_call: TRBV5-6; clone_size: .; j_call: TRBJ2-2; d_call: .; cdr3_aa: CASSLMTANTGELFF; cdr3_nt: TGTGCCAGCAGCTTGATGACAGCTAACACCGGGGAGCTGTTTTTT
v_call: TRBV19; clone_size: .; j_call: TRBJ1-2; d_call: TRBD1; cdr3_aa: CASSMGTGPRANYGYTF; cdr3_nt: TGTGCCAGTAGTATGGGGACAGGCCCTCGGGCTAACTATGGCTACACCTTC
v_call: TRBV4-2; clone_size: .; j_call: TRBJ2-1; d_call: .; cdr3_aa: CASSQRATSGYNEQFF; cdr3_nt: TGTGCCAGCAGCCAACGGGCTACCAGTGGGTACAATGAGCAGTTCTTC
v_call: TRBV27; clone_size: .; j_call: TRBJ1-2; d_call: .; cdr3_aa: CASSLWGGYGYTF; cdr3_nt: TGTGCCAGCAGTTTATGGGGGGGCTATGGCTACACCTTC
v_call: TRBV6-1; clone_size: .; j_call: TRBJ2-4; d_call: .; cdr3_aa: CASSGGRGEAKNIQYF; cdr3_nt: TGTGCCAGCAGTGGGGGGAGGGGGGAGGCAAAAAACATTCAGTACTTC
v_call: TRBV5-1; clone_size: .; j_call: TRBJ2-3; d_call: .; cdr3_aa: CASSLVVSDTQYF; cdr3_nt: TGCGCCAGCAGCTTGGTTGTTTCAGATACGCAGTATTTT
v_call: TRBV7-8; clone_size: .; j_call: TRBJ1-2; d_call: .; cdr3_aa: CASSLRTILNYGYTF; cdr3_nt: TGTGCCAGCAGCCTAAGGACTATCTTAAACTATGGCTACACCTTC